These 5 T cell receptor beta chains were all obtained from the same sample, sequenced in a study of beta chain features in type 1 diabetes. As every portion of the isolated RNA was reverse transcribed, the sequencing read expressed TCRB transcripts. Assay used: immunoSEQ multiplex PCR; TCRdb lists only in-frame clones, some missing. The sample consists of 500,000 to 800,000 clones, around 12% of them appearing once. Antigens for these TCRs are unknown. Findings and caveats of the study: Type 1 diabetes patients had moderately but significantly shorter TCRB CDR3s in all four CD4+ subsets.

Input material: naive CD4+ T cells from blood. The receptors stem from a man aged 25 to 40 with type 1 diabetes.

The sample holds a few counts of this clone. This chain uses TRBV4-3 with TRBJ2-1, with no clear D. V was clipped by 2 bases and J by 5 bases, with 13 bases between them. The germline V gene has CDR1 LGHNA and CDR2 YSLEER. CDR3 size: 15 residues. The CDR3 protein is CASSQNGAINNEQFF. In DNA, the CDR3 is TGCGCCAGCAGCCAAAACGGCGCTATCAACAATGAGCAGTTCTTC.

The V call is TRBV5-1, the J call TRBJ2-7; 8 bases line up with TRBD1. The germline V gene has CDR1 SGHRS and CDR2 YFSETQ. The CDR3 is 14 residues long. V lost 4 bases to trimming and J lost 2 bases; unmatched junction nucleotides: 5. The CDR3 here is CASSPTGDTYEQYF. In DNA form, the CDR3 reads TGCGCCAGCAGCCCGACAGGGGATACCTACGAGCAGTACTTC.

The rearrangement uses TRBV9 and TRBJ2-6, with 7 bases that match TRBD1. Trimming at V came to 4 bases and at J to 0 bases, leaving 7 bases not matched to a gene. The germline gives CDR1 SGDLS, CDR2 YYNGEE. This CDR3 contains 17 residues. CDR3 bases: TGTGCCAGCAGCCCTCGAACAGGGGTCTCTGGGGCCAACGTCCTGACTTTC. Amino acids: CASSPRTGVSGANVLTF.

This chain connects TRBV6-6 to TRBJ2-5, with 10 bases matching TRBD1. Germline CDR1 and CDR2: MNHNY and SVGAGI (reference sequence). After removal of 8 bases from V and 5 bases from J, the junction contained 8 bases not matched to a gene. The CDR3 runs to 14 residues. The CDR3 loop reads CASRGQGTRETQYF. CDR3 coding DNA: TGTGCCAGCCGGGGACAGGGGACTAGGGAGACCCAGTACTTC.

CDR3 residues: CASSLVAGQGRETQYF. CDR3 coding DNA: TGTGCCAGCAGCTTAGTAGCGGGACAGGGGAGGGAGACCCAGTACTTC. The V and J genes are TRBV7-2 and TRBJ2-5; 10 bases are a match to TRBD1. The CDR3 contains 16 residues. Unmatched junction bases numbered 7, after V lost 1 base and J lost 5 bases. The V gene's germline CDR1 is SGHTA and CDR2 FQGNSA.